The rows below give T cell receptor beta chains drawn from one sample of a study of CD8 T cells in ankylosing spondylitis. TCRdb used MiXCR to reprocess the 5' RACE reads, holding one entry per CDR3 protein. The sample carries approximately 540,000 distinct CDR3 sequences, about 13% recorded once. Sequencing was carried out using blood, either unsorted or a sorted T cell fraction (not recorded which). The receptors shown here come from a male donor with ankylosing spondylitis. CDR3s leave out the opening cysteine and the closing phenylalanine or tryptophan. The D gene is left open where the match is weak. The size of a clone is reported for some rows only, either as once, few or many, or as a class for expanded clones.

>.|TRBV5-1|TRBJ1-1|few
ASSGSRNTEAF
>.|TRBV7-9|TRBJ1-5|many
ASSRLQVNQPQH
>TRBD2|TRBV20-1|TRBJ2-1|many
SAYLGLANEQF
>TRBD1|TRBV3-1|TRBJ1-1|.
ASSQTGDGTEAF
>TRBD2|TRBV7-2|TRBJ2-3|.
ASSLLGLATDTQY
>.|TRBV3-1|TRBJ1-1|.
ASSAPRAEAF
>.|TRBV7-9|TRBJ2-7|.
ASSASDCYEQY
>.|TRBV2|TRBJ1-2|few
ASSNGGNYGYT
>.|TRBV24-1|TRBJ2-1|.
ATSDLGAYNEQF
>.|TRBV30|TRBJ2-3|.
AWSGGLGADTQY
>TRBD1|TRBV2|TRBJ2-7|.
ASRTGTGGSYEQY
>TRBD2|TRBV29-1|TRBJ2-1|.
SAGTTNVQDEQF
>.|TRBV20-1|TRBJ2-1|few
SASTGTSLSYNEQF
>TRBD1|TRBV20-1|TRBJ1-1|.
SAFHDREVREAF
>.|TRBV11-1|TRBJ2-5|.
ASSLATPEETQY
>.|TRBV20-1|TRBJ1-2|.
SAPVEAPYGYT
>TRBD2|TRBV14|TRBJ2-7|.
ASSLAGAHEQY
>.|TRBV5-1|TRBJ1-5|few
ASSPGLARGQPQH
>.|TRBV5-6|TRBJ1-1|.
ASSLTGLMNTEAF
>TRBD1|TRBV5-1|TRBJ1-3|many
ASSYGTGAGNTIY
>.|TRBV7-9|TRBJ1-1|.
ASSFKGLQGLNTEAF
>.|TRBV5-5|TRBJ2-3|few
ASTTMGSVATDTQY